These 12 T cell receptor beta chains were sequenced from one sample in a study of blood T cells in healthy people across ages. Using a J-beta primer mix together with a sample-barcoded 5' primer, a second PCR was run for about 6 to 11 cycles. TCRdb used MiXCR to reprocess the 5' RACE reads, holding one entry per CDR3 protein. Among approximately 400,000 distinct CDR3 sequences listed, about 52% were seen once. The sample was blood. All receptors derive from a man in his 60s in good health.

This chain joins TRBV3-1 and TRBJ2-7; perhaps D is TRBD1 or TRBD2 (5 bases each). Per the germline V gene, CDR1 is LGHDT and CDR2 is YNNKEL (reference sequence). CDR3 length: 14 residues. Deletions cut 1 base from V and 12 bases from J, with 19 bases between. The CDR3 bases are TGTGCCAGCAGCCAAGGTGAAGGGGACGAGACCCGGTACTTC. This translates into CASSQGEGDETRYF.

The chain uses TRBV5-1 and TRBJ2-5; 9 positions agree with TRBD1. This CDR3 is 16 amino acids long. V trimming: 3 bases; J trimming: 1 base; junction bases outside the gene matches: 7. CDR1 is SGHRS, CDR2 YFSETQ, per germline. The DNA for the CDR3 is TGCGCCAGCAGCTCCGGCCCGGGACAGGGCCAAGAGACCCAGTACTTC. It is translated as CASSSGPGQGQETQYF.

This sequence joins TRBV5-6 and TRBJ2-3; possibly TRBD2 for D (5 bases). CDR1 is SGHDT, CDR2 YYEEEE, per germline. The CDR3 is made up of 13 amino acids. V dropped 4 bases and J dropped 11 bases, with 17 bases sitting between them. The CDR3 here is CASSLAPSRGQYF. In DNA, the CDR3 is TGTGCCAGCAGCCTGGCCCCCTCCCGGGGGCAGTATTTT.

This sequence joins TRBV4-2 and TRBJ2-7; D may correspond to TRBD1 or TRBD2 (5 bases each). The CDR3 runs to 14 residues. Germline V CDR1 and CDR2: LGHNA, YNFKEQ. Trimming shortened V by 1 base and J by 3 bases, and 10 bases separated the two germline ends. The CDR3 DNA reads as TGTGCCAGCAGCCAAGTGGGACGGGGCTACGAGCAGTACTTC. This sequence encodes CASSQVGRGYEQYF.

J is TRBJ2-7 and V is TRBV28; the match to TRBD2 covers 12 bases. Looked up from germline, CDR1 is MDHEN and CDR2 is SYDVKM. The CDR3 spans 15 residues. J gave up 0 bases and V 8 bases, and 5 bases lay outside the gene matches. The CDR3 here is CASGWTSGNSYEQYF. Written as DNA, the CDR3 is TGTGCCAGCGGGTGGACTAGCGGGAACTCCTACGAGCAGTACTTC.

This chain connects TRBV9 to TRBJ2-1, with 8 bases lining up with TRBD2. Trimming at V came to 0 bases and at J to 5 bases, leaving 4 bases not matched to a gene. CDR1 and CDR2 from the germline V gene are SGDLS and YYNGEE. The CDR3 length is 15 residues. The CDR3 protein is CASSVDPAGDNEQFF. The CDR3 nucleotides are TGTGCCAGCAGCGTAGATCCAGCGGGGGACAATGAGCAGTTCTTC.

As regards this clonotype: Just one base apart from a much larger clone, this may be a read error. This chain links TRBV3-1 with TRBJ2-5; D remains unclear. Judging by the DNA end, TRBJ2-7 fits better; the J call may be wrong. There are 13 residues in the CDR3. CDR1 is LGHDT, CDR2 YNNKEL, per germline (reference sequence). CDR3 region: CARSHTSPGEQYF. The CDR3 nucleotides are TGTGCCCGCAGCCATACATCCCCAGGCGAGCAGTACTTC.

The chain employs TRBV6-2 or TRBV6-3 and TRBJ2-7; no clear D gene. V was shortened by 5 bases and J by 2 bases, with 13 bases between the two germline ends. Germline V gene sequence: CDR1 MNHEY, CDR2 SVGEGT. CDR3 length: 14 amino acids. In DNA form, the CDR3 reads TGTGCCAGCAGTGGCAGACCCGTCGCCTACGAGCAGTACTTC. Residues: CASSGRPVAYEQYF.

CDR3 sequence reads: CSARRRLAGTDTQYF. CDR3 DNA sequence: TGCAGTGCTAGAAGGCGGCTAGCGGGCACAGATACGCAGTATTTT. V usage is TRBV20-1 and J usage is TRBJ2-3, with 7 bases that match TRBD2. The CDR3 is 15 amino acids. The germline gives CDR1 DFQATT, CDR2 SNEGSKA (reference sequence). V was clipped by 2 bases and J by 1 base; unmatched bases: 6.

This clonotype was observed a handful of times. This sequence joins TRBV7-6 and TRBJ2-6; the D is unclear. This CDR3 comprises 16 residues. From germline, CDR1 is SGHVS and CDR2 FNYEAQ. The V and J ends lost 1 base and 4 bases respectively, with 11 bases between them. CDR3 bases: TGTGCCAGCAGCTTAGGTTCTAGGGCCGGGGCCAACGTCCTGACTTTC. Residues: CASSLGSRAGANVLTF.

The V gene is TRBV7-2, the J gene TRBJ2-7, with D perhaps matching TRBD2 (5 bases). Germline CDR1 is SGHTA and CDR2 is FQGNSA. This CDR3 is 13 amino acids long. V lost 4 bases and J lost 3, with 10 bases in between. The CDR3 loop reads CASSWAGLYEQYF. The DNA of the CDR3 is TGTGCCAGCAGCTGGGCAGGACTCTACGAGCAGTACTTC. The full variable domain, completed using reference TRBV7-2 and TRBJ2-7, is GAGVSQSPSNKVTEKGKDVELRCDPISGHTALYWYRQSLGQGLEFLIYFQGNSAPDKSGLPSDRFSAERTGGSVSTLTIQRTQQEDSAVYLCASSWAGLYEQYFGPGTRLTVT.

This clonotype occurred a few times. This sequence joins TRBV12-3 or TRBV12-4 and TRBJ2-5; D not resolved. The V and J ends lost 1 base and 5 bases respectively, with 11 bases between them. CDR3 length equals 14 residues. The CDR3 bases are TGTGCCAGCAGTTTAGAGGGTGTCGGGGAGACCCAGTACTTC. Its protein is CASSLEGVGETQYF.